These 27 T cell receptor beta chains originate from one sample sequenced in a study of identical twins. TCRdb analysed the 5' RACE reads with MiXCR anew, one entry per CDR3 protein. The sample includes around 340,000 distinct CDR3 sequences, around 9.7% of them seen just once. Source material: naive T cells sorted from blood. Every receptor here comes from a woman aged 45-59 years in good health.

Notes on this clonotype: A much larger clonotype is one base distant, so this may be a read error. This chain joins TRBV29-1 and TRBJ2-5; unclear D gene. V lost 4 bases and J lost 0, with 12 bases in between. The CDR3 spans 14 residues. Germline values: CDR1 SQVTM, CDR2 ANQGSEA. This CDR3 is CSVGAPNHQETQYF. Written as DNA, the CDR3 is TGCAGCGTTGGGGCCCCAAACCACCAAGAGACCCAGTACTTC.

In its sample, this clonotype was seen a few times. The CDR3 DNA reads TGTGCCAGCAGCTTAATGGGTGGGGCCGGGACAGCATCCTACGAGCAGTACGTC. Translation: CASSLMGGAGTASYEQYV. The chain links TRBV7-2 to TRBJ2-7; TRBD1 matches 7 bases. From germline, CDR1 is SGHTA and CDR2 FQGNSA. J gave up 1 base and V 2 bases, and 14 bases lay outside the gene matches. The CDR3 contains 18 residues.

This clonotype was recorded a few times. The chain carries TRBV12-3 or TRBV12-4 and TRBJ1-6; a weak D match, TRBD1 (5 bases). V gave up 2 bases and J gave up 10 bases, with 12 bases separating them. The CDR3 length is 14 residues. This CDR3 is CASSLSRAGSPLHF. The CDR3 DNA reads TGTGCCAGCAGTTTATCCAGGGCGGGATCACCCCTCCACTTT.

This clonotype has just a few counts. The chain employs TRBV20-1 and TRBJ2-7, with 9 nucleotides matching TRBD1. The germline V gene has CDR1 DFQATT and CDR2 SNEGSKA (reference sequence). V was pared by 5 bases and J by 4 bases, with 9 bases of the junction left unmatched. The CDR3 spans 14 residues. The DNA for the CDR3 is TGCAGTGCTCTTACCGGGACAGGGACGTACGAGCAGTACTTC. It yields the protein CSALTGTGTYEQYF.

This clonotype was counted ten times or more. This sequence joins TRBV10-3 and TRBJ1-1, with 9 bases aligning to TRBD1. Germline V gene lookup returns CDR1 ENHRY and CDR2 SYGVKD. The CDR3 length is 14 residues. The ends lost 3 bases at V and 10 bases at J; junction bases unmatched: 9. CDR3 sequence (DNA): TGTGCCATCAGTGAAATCCGGGACAGGGACCGAGCTTTCTTT. Amino acids: CAISEIRDRDRAFF.

This clonotype was seen ten or more times. This chain uses TRBV2 with TRBJ1-5; D is unclear. The CDR3 is 16 amino acids. V gave up 1 base and J gave up 0 bases, with 10 bases separating them. Germline V lookup: CDR1 SNHLY, CDR2 FYNNEI. CDR3 residues: CASSEDRSNSNQPQHF. DNA for the CDR3: TGTGCCAGCAGTGAAGACAGATCGAATAGCAATCAGCCCCAGCATTTT.

In this sample, this clonotype turned up a few times. The chain recombines TRBV5-1 with TRBJ2-2; D could derive from TRBD1 or TRBD2 (5 bases each). The CDR3 loop spans 12 amino acids. The germline CDR1 and CDR2 sequences are SGHRS and YFSETQ. Trimming left V 5 bases short and J 6 bases short, with 8 bases between. CDR3 bases: TGCGCCAGCAGTCGGGACGCCGGGGAGCTGTTTTTT. Protein product: CASSRDAGELFF.

The chain links TRBV7-2 to TRBJ1-1; D is unclear. V dropped 5 bases and J dropped 1 base, with 14 bases sitting between them. The length of the CDR3 is 15 residues. Germline V CDR1 and CDR2: SGHTA, FQGNSA. CDR3 amino acids: CASSPLVNTNTEAFF. CDR3 coding DNA: TGTGCCAGCAGCCCGCTTGTCAATACGAACACTGAAGCTTTCTTT.

Ten or more counts support this clonotype. The chain recombines TRBV20-1 with TRBJ1-4; a possible D gene is TRBD1 (5 bases). The CDR3 has 10 residues. Trimming stripped 2 bases from V and 13 bases from J, with 8 bases between. CDR1 is DFQATT, CDR2 SNEGSKA, per germline (reference sequence). CDR3 in amino acids: CSARQGGLFF. In DNA, the CDR3 is TGCAGTGCTAGACAGGGTGGACTGTTTTTT.

This clonotype was detected ten times or more. This sequence joins TRBV6-6 and TRBJ1-5; D is possibly TRBD1 (5 bases). V lost 6 bases, J lost 0 bases, and 12 bases lay in between. Germline V gene lookup returns CDR1 MNHNY and CDR2 SVGAGI (reference sequence). The CDR3 spans 15 residues. The DNA of the CDR3 is TGTGCCAGCAGCCCGGGACCTTATAGCAATCAGCCCCAGCATTTT. Residues: CASSPGPYSNQPQHF.

This sequence joins TRBV4-2 and TRBJ2-5; TRBD2 might be the D (6 bases). Trimming stripped 4 bases from V and 7 bases from J, with 16 bases between. There are 14 residues in the CDR3. CDR1 and CDR2 (germline): LGHNA, YNFKEQ. The CDR3 region is CASSPGTQDGTQYF. Written as DNA, the CDR3 is TGTGCCAGCAGCCCCGGGACTCAAGATGGGACCCAGTACTTC.

This clonotype was detected many times. This chain connects TRBV7-8 to TRBJ1-2, with a possible D match to TRBD1 (5 bases). Germline V gene sequence: CDR1 SGHVS, CDR2 FQNEAQ. The CDR3 covers 14 residues. Trimming stripped 7 bases from V and 8 bases from J, with 20 bases between. The CDR3 region has the DNA TGTGCCAGCACCAAAGGTCCGGGGACGGCGGGCTACACCTTC. The encoded protein is CASTKGPGTAGYTF.

This clonotype was counted between two and nine times. The chain employs TRBV10-2 and TRBJ2-3; D not certain. Trimming left V 0 bases short and J 2 bases short, with 9 bases between. The CDR3 sequence is 15 residues long. The V gene's germline CDR1 is WSHSY and CDR2 SAAADI. CDR3 sequence reads: CASSESRIPTDTQYF. CDR3 nucleotide sequence: TGCGCCAGCAGTGAGTCCAGGATCCCCACAGATACGCAGTATTTT.

This clonotype appeared a few times. The chain recombines TRBV27 with TRBJ1-5, with D possibly TRBD1 on 6 matching bases. V was trimmed by 4 bases and J by 3 bases, leaving 10 bases between them. The germline CDR1 and CDR2 sequences are MNHEY and SMNVEV (reference sequence). CDR3 length: 14 amino acids. The DNA of the CDR3 is TGTGCCAGCAGTTCTCGGGACAACAATCAGCCCCAGCATTTT. This sequence encodes CASSSRDNNQPQHF.

The table lists this clonotype with a few counts. This chain joins TRBV29-1 and TRBJ2-7; D not certain. The germline V and J ends were trimmed by 6 bases and 0 bases, with 18 bases remaining between them. Germline V gene lookup returns CDR1 SQVTM and CDR2 ANQGSEA. The CDR3 runs to 15 residues. In DNA form, the CDR3 reads TGCAGCGTGAGAACCTGGGCACAGACCTCCTACGAGCAGTACTTC. Translating gives CSVRTWAQTSYEQYF.

In its sample, this clonotype was seen a few times. The J gene is TRBJ2-7, the V gene TRBV20-1; D possibly corresponds to TRBD1 (6 bases). The CDR3 totals 13 residues. Trimming took off 3 bases at V and 2 bases at J, with 11 bases between the two ends. CDR1 DFQATT and CDR2 SNEGSKA come from the germline V gene (reference sequence). The CDR3 DNA reads as TGCAGTGCTAGTGTGGACAGAACCTACGAGCAGTACTTC. Protein: CSASVDRTYEQYF.

This clonotype was detected many times. V gene TRBV5-1 combines with J gene TRBJ2-5; D ambiguous. CDR3 length: 12 residues. Deletions cut 4 bases from V and 1 base from J, with 5 bases between. Germline V gives CDR1 SGHRS, CDR2 YFSETQ. The CDR3 spells CASSDSQETQYF. For the CDR3, the DNA is TGCGCCAGCAGCGATTCCCAAGAGACCCAGTACTTC.

The chain combines TRBV20-1 with TRBJ2-6; the D gene could be TRBD1 or TRBD2 (6 bases each). The V end lost 0 bases, the J end lost 0 bases, and 15 bases lay between the germline ends. The CDR3 consists of 18 residues. Germline-derived CDR1 and CDR2 are DFQATT and SNEGSKA (reference sequence). CDR3 amino acids: CSARDPLGGLSGANVLTF. As DNA, the CDR3 is TGCAGTGCTAGAGATCCCTTGGGGGGCCTCTCTGGGGCCAACGTCCTGACTTTC.

This clonotype came up many times. The V gene is TRBV5-1, the J gene TRBJ2-1; possibly TRBD2 for D (5 bases). Trimming removed 4 bases at V and 10 bases at J, with 18 bases between. This CDR3 has 14 residues. CDR1 SGHRS and CDR2 YFSETQ come from the germline V gene. In DNA, the CDR3 is TGCGCCAGCAGCCTTGTCGGGGTTAGAGCAGAGCAGTTCTTC. Protein: CASSLVGVRAEQFF.

Ten or more counts support this clonotype. The J gene is TRBJ2-3, the V gene TRBV12-3 or TRBV12-4; D might be TRBD1 (5 bases). The CDR3 contains 12 residues. V was pared by 7 bases and J by 11 bases, with 16 bases between. The CDR3 protein is CASNRDRPRQYF. In nucleotides, the CDR3 is TGTGCCAGCAACCGCGACAGACCGCGGCAGTATTTT.

This chain links TRBV5-1 with TRBJ1-6, with D possibly matching TRBD1 (5 bases). V lost 0 bases and J lost 9, with 10 bases in between. This CDR3 spans 14 amino acids. Germline V CDR1 and CDR2: SGHRS, YFSETQ. The CDR3 nucleotides read TGCGCCAGCAGCTTGGGGGGGGGATCTTCACCCCTCCACTTT. It yields the protein CASSLGGGSSPLHF.

The chain couples TRBV5-1 to TRBJ2-1, with no clear D. The CDR3 spans 13 residues. The germline V and J ends were trimmed by 7 bases and 4 bases, with 12 bases remaining between them. Per germline, CDR1 SGHRS and CDR2 YFSETQ. CDR3 in amino acids: CASLPDGYNEQFF. CDR3 nucleotides: TGCGCCAGCCTCCCGGACGGGTACAATGAGCAGTTCTTC.

This clonotype came up many times. This sequence joins TRBV5-1 and TRBJ2-1, with TRBD2 matching 9 bases. The CDR3 sequence is 17 residues long. V lost 1 base and J lost 7; bases outside the gene matches: 12. Per the germline V gene, CDR1 is SGHRS and CDR2 is YFSETQ. The CDR3 DNA is TGCGCCAGCAGCTTGCAATCCAGCGGGACTAGCTTAAATGAGCAGTTCTTC. It yields the protein CASSLQSSGTSLNEQFF.

Ten or more counts support this clonotype. The chain links TRBV5-1 to TRBJ2-1; D is undetermined. Germline lookup yields CDR1 SGHRS and CDR2 YFSETQ. The CDR3 spans 15 residues. V was cut by 4 bases and J by 0 bases, with 11 bases left in between. The CDR3 loop is CASSQPASSYNEQFF. As DNA, the CDR3 is TGCGCCAGCAGCCAGCCAGCGAGCTCCTACAATGAGCAGTTCTTC.

This clonotype was seen a handful of times. The chain links TRBV6-5 to TRBJ1-1; unclear D gene. The CDR3 is made up of 14 amino acids. Germline CDR1 is MNHEY and CDR2 is SVGAGI. V was pared by 0 bases and J by 6 bases, with 11 bases between. In DNA, the CDR3 is TGTGCCAGCAGTTACTCGAGCCCACGTTCTGAAGCTTTCTTT. Residues: CASSYSSPRSEAFF.

This clonotype has only a few counts. V usage is TRBV11-1 and J usage is TRBJ2-1; D assignment may be TRBD1 or TRBD2 (5 bases each). Trimming stripped 1 base from V and 2 bases from J, with 9 bases between. The V gene's germline CDR1 is SGHAT and CDR2 FQDESV (reference sequence). The CDR3 has 15 residues. As DNA, the CDR3 is TGTGCCAGCAGCTTAGGGGGACCCCCCTACAATGAGCAGTTCTTC. Residues: CASSLGGPPYNEQFF.

J is TRBJ2-2 and V is TRBV20-1; D is perhaps TRBD2 (5 bases). Germline CDR1 and CDR2: DFQATT and SNEGSKA (reference sequence). The CDR3 runs 15 residues. Trimming took off 6 bases at V and 5 bases at J, with 19 bases between the two ends. The CDR3 DNA sequence: TGCAGTGCCGAAACTAGAGTAGGACGGACCGGGGAGCTGTTTTTT. Its protein is CSAETRVGRTGELFF.